What follows are 13 T cell receptor beta chains derived from one specimen sequenced in a study of somatic mutations in cytotoxic T cells in rheumatoid arthritis. Clones were sequenced by immunoSEQ multiplex PCR, and TCRdb holds only the in-frame ones, with some missing. The sample consists of some 17,000 clones, 70% to 85% of them appearing once. Material: CD8+ T cells sorted from blood. The receptors stem from an adult with rheumatoid arthritis.

The chain uses TRBV9 and TRBJ1-1; a possible D gene is TRBD1 (5 bases). Trimming shortened V by 3 bases and J by 10 bases, and 16 bases separated the two germline ends. Germline CDR1 and CDR2: SGDLS and YYNGEE. The CDR3 has 13 amino acids. The CDR3 nucleotides are TGTGCCAGCAGCGGCGGGGAGGGGTTCGGAGCTTTCTTT. Translation: CASSGGEGFGAFF.

The CDR3 DNA reads as TGTGCTAGTGGTTTCGCAGAGGGGGCTTTCTTT. Translation gives CASGFAEGAFF. The chain carries TRBV12-5 and TRBJ1-1; weak D call: TRBD1 (5 bases). Trimming pared 3 bases from V and 11 bases from J, leaving 10 bases between. This CDR3 comprises 11 residues. Germline lookup yields CDR1 LGHNT and CDR2 FRNRAP. Complete variable domain (other parts from reference TRBV12-5 and TRBJ1-1): DARVTQTPRHKVTEMGQEVTMRCQPILGHNTVFWYRQTMMQGLELLAYFRNRAPLDDSGMPKDRFSAEMPDATLATLKIQPSEPRDSAVYFCASGFAEGAFFGQGTRLTVV.

J is TRBJ1-1 and V is TRBV6-5; D may be TRBD1 (5 bases). V was shortened by 2 bases and J by 4 bases, with 8 bases between the two germline ends. CDR3 length: 13 amino acids. CDR1 and CDR2 from the germline V gene are MNHEY and SVGAGI. The CDR3 here is CASSYVGGTEAFF. The DNA for the CDR3 is TGTGCCAGCAGTTACGTTGGGGGCACTGAAGCTTTCTTT.

This chain joins TRBV5-6 and TRBJ2-1; no reliable D call. Germline loops: CDR1 SGHDT, CDR2 YYEEEE. Trimming cost V 0 bases and J 12 bases, with 10 bases left between them. The CDR3 totals 12 residues. CDR3 sequence: CASSLGDSLQFF. The CDR3, as DNA: TGTGCCAGCAGCTTGGGGGATTCTTTGCAGTTCTTC.

This rearrangement joins TRBV15 to TRBJ2-6; no clear D. The germline V gene has CDR1 LNHNV and CDR2 YYDKDF (reference sequence). This CDR3 is built from 14 residues. Trimming removed 3 bases at V and 4 bases at J, with 7 bases between. This CDR3 is CATSSNGGANVLTF. Here the CDR3 DNA reads TGTGCCACCAGCAGCAATGGAGGGGCCAACGTCCTGACTTTC.

The chain is built from TRBV4-1 and TRBJ2-2, with D uncertain. Germline CDR1 reads MGHRA; CDR2 reads YSYEKL. The V end lost 4 bases, the J end lost 3 bases, and 9 bases lay between the germline ends. This CDR3 contains 14 residues. CDR3 DNA: TGCGCCAGCAGCCTAGGACCCTACACCGGGGAGCTGTTTTTT. It yields the protein CASSLGPYTGELFF.

The genes are TRBV15 and TRBJ2-2; no reliable D call. Germline assignment: CDR1 LNHNV and CDR2 YYDKDF (reference sequence). The CDR3 runs 18 residues. V gave up 0 bases and J gave up 0 bases, with 14 bases separating them. CDR3 region: CATSRERRDWANTGELFF. DNA of the CDR3: TGTGCCACCAGCAGAGAGCGTAGGGATTGGGCGAACACCGGGGAGCTGTTTTTT.

This clone was recorded a few times. The sample carries other DNA sequences with the same CDR3. The gene calls are TRBV5-1 and TRBJ2-1, with unresolved D. Germline CDR1 and CDR2: SGHRS and YFSETQ. V lost 0 bases and J 7 bases, leaving 5 bases between the germline ends. This CDR3 region has 12 residues. CDR3 sequence: CASSLGGNEQFF. The CDR3 coding sequence is TGCGCCAGCAGCTTGGGGGGAAATGAGCAGTTCTTC.

The chain links TRBV2 to TRBJ1-4; no firm D call. Trimming removed 6 bases from V and 1 base from J, with 12 bases in between. The germline CDR1 and CDR2 sequences are SNHLY and FYNNEI. The CDR3 contains 15 residues. CDR3 sequence reads: CASSVWSETNEKLFF. Here the CDR3 DNA reads TGTGCCAGCAGCGTGTGGTCAGAAACTAATGAAAAACTGTTTTTT.

The chain has TRBV5-5 and TRBJ2-7; 10 bases are a match to TRBD1. V gave up 4 bases and J gave up 0 bases; unmatched junction bases: 10. Germline CDR1 reads SGHKS; CDR2 reads YYEKEE (reference sequence). The CDR3 totals 17 residues. The CDR3 DNA sequence: TGTGCCAGCAGCCAGGGACAGGGGACAATATTCTCCTACGAGCAGTACTTC. Protein product: CASSQGQGTIFSYEQYF.

J is TRBJ2-1 and V is TRBV7-6, with D hard to call. CDR1 SGHVS and CDR2 FNYEAQ come from the germline V gene. There are 12 residues in the CDR3. Trimming took off 1 base at V and 5 bases at J, with 3 bases between the two ends. The CDR3 here is CASSLVDNEQFF. CDR3 sequence (DNA): TGTGCCAGCAGCTTAGTGGACAATGAGCAGTTCTTC.

The chain uses TRBV4-1 and TRBJ1-6; 12 nucleotides agree with TRBD1. Germline trimming cut 3 bases from V and 5 bases from J; bases unmatched to any gene: 8. Germline assignment: CDR1 MGHRA and CDR2 YSYEKL. The CDR3 runs 18 residues. CDR3 residues: CASSQGTGGGIDNSPLHF. CDR3 DNA sequence: TGCGCCAGCAGCCAGGGGACAGGGGGCGGGATAGATAATTCACCCCTCCACTTT.

This clone was detected a few times. Written as DNA, the CDR3 is TGTGCCAGCAGCTTAGCGATAGGTACAAACACTGAAGCTTTCTTT. Amino acids: CASSLAIGTNTEAFF. V is TRBV7-9 and J is TRBJ1-1, with no clear D. The V gene's germline CDR1 is SEHNR and CDR2 FQNEAQ (reference sequence). This CDR3 contains 15 residues. V was shortened by 0 bases and J by 2 bases, with 10 bases between the two germline ends.